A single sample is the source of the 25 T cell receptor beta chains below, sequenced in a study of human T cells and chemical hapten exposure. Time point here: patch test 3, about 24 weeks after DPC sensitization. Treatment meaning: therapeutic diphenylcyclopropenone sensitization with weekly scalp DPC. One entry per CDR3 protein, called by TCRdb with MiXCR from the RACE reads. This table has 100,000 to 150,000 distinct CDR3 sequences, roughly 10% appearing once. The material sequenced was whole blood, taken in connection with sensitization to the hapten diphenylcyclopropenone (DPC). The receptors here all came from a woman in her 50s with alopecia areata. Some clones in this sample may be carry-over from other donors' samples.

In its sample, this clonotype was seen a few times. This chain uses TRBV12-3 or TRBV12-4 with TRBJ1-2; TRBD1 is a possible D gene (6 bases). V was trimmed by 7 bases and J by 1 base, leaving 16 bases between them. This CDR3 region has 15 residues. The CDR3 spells CASTQTGPLNYGYTF. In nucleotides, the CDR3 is TGTGCCAGCACGCAAACAGGGCCTCTTAACTATGGCTACACCTTC.

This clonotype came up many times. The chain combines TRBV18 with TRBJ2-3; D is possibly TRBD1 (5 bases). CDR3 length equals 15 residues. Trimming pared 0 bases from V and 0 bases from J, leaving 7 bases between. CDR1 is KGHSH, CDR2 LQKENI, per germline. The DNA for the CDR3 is TGTGCCAGCTCACCACCGGGGCGGAGCACAGATACGCAGTATTTT. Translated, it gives CASSPPGRSTDTQYF.

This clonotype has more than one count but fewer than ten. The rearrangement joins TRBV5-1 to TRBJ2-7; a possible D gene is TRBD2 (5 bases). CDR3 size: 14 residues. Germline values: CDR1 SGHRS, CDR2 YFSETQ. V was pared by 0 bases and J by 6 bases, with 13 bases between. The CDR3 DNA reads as TGCGCCAGCAGCTTGGACTGGCGTGCGGGCGAGCAGTACTTC. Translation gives CASSLDWRAGEQYF. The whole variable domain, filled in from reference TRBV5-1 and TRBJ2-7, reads KAGVTQTPRYLIKTRGQQVTLSCSPISGHRSVSWYQQTPGQGLQFLFEYFSETQRNKGNFPGRFSGRQFSNSRSEMNVSTLELGDSALYLCASSLDWRAGEQYFGPGTRLTVT.

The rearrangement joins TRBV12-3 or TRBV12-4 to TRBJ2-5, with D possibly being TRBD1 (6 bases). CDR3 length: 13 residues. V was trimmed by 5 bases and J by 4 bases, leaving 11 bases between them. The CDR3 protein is CASSPGAGETQYF. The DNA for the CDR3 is TGTGCCAGCAGTCCAGGGGCGGGAGAGACCCAGTACTTC.

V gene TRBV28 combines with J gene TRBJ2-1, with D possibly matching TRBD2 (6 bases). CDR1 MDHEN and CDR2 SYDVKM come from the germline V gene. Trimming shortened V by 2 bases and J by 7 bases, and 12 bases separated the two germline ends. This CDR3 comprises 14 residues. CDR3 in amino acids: CASSLGTGVNEQFF. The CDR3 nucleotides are TGTGCCAGCAGTTTAGGAACGGGAGTGAATGAGCAGTTCTTC. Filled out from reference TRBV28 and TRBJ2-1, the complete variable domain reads DVKVTQSSRYLVKRTGEKVFLECVQDMDHENMFWYRQDPGLGLRLIYFSYDVKMKEKGDIPEGYSVSREKKERFSLILESASTNQTSMYLCASSLGTGVNEQFFGPGTRLTVL.

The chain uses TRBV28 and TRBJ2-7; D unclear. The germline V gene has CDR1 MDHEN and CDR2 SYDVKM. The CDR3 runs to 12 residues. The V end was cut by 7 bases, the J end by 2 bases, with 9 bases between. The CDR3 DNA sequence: TGTGCCAGCACCTCCGGCCCCTACGAGCAGTACTTC. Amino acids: CASTSGPYEQYF.

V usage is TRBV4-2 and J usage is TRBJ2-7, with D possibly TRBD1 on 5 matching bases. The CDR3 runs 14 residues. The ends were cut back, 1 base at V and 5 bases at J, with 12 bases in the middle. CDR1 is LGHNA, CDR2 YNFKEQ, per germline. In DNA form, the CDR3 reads TGTGCCAGCAGCCAAGGTACTTGGGGCGACGAGCAGTACTTC. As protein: CASSQGTWGDEQYF.

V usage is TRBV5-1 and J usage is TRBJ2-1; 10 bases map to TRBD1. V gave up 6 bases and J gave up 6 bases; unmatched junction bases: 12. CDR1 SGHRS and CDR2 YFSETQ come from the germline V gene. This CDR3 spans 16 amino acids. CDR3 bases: TGCGCCAGCACCCAAACAGGGACAGGGGACCTCAATGAGCAGTTCTTC. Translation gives CASTQTGTGDLNEQFF.

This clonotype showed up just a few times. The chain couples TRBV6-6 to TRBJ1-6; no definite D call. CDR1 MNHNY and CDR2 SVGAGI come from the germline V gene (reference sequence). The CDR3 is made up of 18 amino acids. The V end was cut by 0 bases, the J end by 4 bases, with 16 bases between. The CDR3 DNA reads TGTGCCAGCAGTTACTCGAAAACGAGGGAGATTTATAATTCACCCCTCCACTTT. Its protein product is CASSYSKTREIYNSPLHF.

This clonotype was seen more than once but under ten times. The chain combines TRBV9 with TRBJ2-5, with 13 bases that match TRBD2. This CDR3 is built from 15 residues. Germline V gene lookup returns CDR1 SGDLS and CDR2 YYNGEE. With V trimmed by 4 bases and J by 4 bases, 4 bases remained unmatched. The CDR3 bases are TGTGCCAGCAGCTCTCGGACTAGCGGGGGAGAGACCCAGTACTTC. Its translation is CASSSRTSGGETQYF.

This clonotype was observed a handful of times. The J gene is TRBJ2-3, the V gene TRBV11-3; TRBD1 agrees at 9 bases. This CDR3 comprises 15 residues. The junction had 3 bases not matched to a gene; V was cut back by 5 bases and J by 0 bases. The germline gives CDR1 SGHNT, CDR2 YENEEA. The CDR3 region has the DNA TGTGCCAGCAGCCACAGGGGGCAAAGCACAGATACGCAGTATTTT. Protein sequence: CASSHRGQSTDTQYF.

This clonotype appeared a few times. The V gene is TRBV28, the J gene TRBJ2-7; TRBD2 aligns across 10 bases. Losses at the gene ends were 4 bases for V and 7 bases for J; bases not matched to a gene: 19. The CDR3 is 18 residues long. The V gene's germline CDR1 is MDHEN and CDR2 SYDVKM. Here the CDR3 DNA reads TGTGCCAGCAGTTCGATTTTGGGCCTAGCGGGAGATACTAGGGAGCAGTACTTC. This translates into CASSSILGLAGDTREQYF.

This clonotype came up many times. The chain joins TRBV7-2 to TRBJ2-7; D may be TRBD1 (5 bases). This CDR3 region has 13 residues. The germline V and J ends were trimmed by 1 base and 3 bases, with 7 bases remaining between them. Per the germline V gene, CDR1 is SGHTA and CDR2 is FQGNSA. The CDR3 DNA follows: TGTGCCAGCAGCTTAGGCAGGGACTACGAGCAGTACTTC. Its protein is CASSLGRDYEQYF.

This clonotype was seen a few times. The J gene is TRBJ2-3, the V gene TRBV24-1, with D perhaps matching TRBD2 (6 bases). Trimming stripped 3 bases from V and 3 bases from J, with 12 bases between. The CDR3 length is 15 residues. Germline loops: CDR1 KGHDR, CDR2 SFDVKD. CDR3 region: CATSDQLRETDTQYF. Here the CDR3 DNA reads TGTGCCACCAGTGATCAGCTTCGGGAGACAGATACGCAGTATTTT.

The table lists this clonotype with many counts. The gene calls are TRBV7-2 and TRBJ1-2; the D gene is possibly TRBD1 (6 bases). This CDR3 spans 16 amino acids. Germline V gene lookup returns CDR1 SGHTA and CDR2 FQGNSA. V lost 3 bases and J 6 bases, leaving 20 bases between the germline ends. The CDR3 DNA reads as TGTGCCAGCAGCTTCAGCGACAGGTACGCGATGGATGGCTACACCTTC. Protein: CASSFSDRYAMDGYTF. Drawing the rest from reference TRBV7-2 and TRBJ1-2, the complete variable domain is GAGVSQSPSNKVTEKGKDVELRCDPISGHTALYWYRQSLGQGLEFLIYFQGNSAPDKSGLPSDRFSAERTGGSVSTLTIQRTQQEDSAVYLCASSFSDRYAMDGYTFGSGTRLTVV.

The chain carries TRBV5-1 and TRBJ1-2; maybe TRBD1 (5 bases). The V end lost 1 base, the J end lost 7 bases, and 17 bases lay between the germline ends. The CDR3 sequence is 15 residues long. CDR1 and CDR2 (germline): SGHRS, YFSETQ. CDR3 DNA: TGCGCCAGCAGCTTGTCGAGACGAGGAACAGGTGGCTACACCTTC. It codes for CASSLSRRGTGGYTF.

DNA of the CDR3: TGTGCCAGCAGTTTTTTGGGGGACAGATACAATGAGCAGTTCTTC. It codes for CASSFLGDRYNEQFF. The chain has TRBV28 and TRBJ2-1; 7 nucleotides line up with TRBD1. Germline values: CDR1 MDHEN, CDR2 SYDVKM. V lost 3 bases to trimming and J lost 4 bases; unmatched junction nucleotides: 6. The CDR3 is made up of 15 amino acids.

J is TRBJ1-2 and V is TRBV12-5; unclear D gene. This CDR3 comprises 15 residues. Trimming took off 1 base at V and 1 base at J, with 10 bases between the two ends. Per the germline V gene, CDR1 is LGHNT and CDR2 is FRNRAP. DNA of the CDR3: TGTGCTAGTGGTTTGGGCTCACGTTATAACTATGGCTACACCTTC. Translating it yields CASGLGSRYNYGYTF.

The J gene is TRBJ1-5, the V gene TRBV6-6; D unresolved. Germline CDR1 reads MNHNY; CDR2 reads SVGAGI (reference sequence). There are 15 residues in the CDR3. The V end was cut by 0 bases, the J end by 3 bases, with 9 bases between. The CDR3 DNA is TGTGCCAGCAGTTACTCCGGGGTATCCAATCAGCCCCAGCATTTT. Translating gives CASSYSGVSNQPQHF.

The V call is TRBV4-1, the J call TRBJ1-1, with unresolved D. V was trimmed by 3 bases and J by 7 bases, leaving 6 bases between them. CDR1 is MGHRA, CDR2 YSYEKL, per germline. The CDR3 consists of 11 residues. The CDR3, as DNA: TGCGCCAGCAGCCAGCGCGATGAAGCTTTCTTT. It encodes CASSQRDEAFF.

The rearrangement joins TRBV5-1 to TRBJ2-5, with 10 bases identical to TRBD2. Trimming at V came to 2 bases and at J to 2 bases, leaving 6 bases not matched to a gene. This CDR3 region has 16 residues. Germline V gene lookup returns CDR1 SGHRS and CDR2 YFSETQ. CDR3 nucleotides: TGCGCCAGCAGCTTCGGGACTAGCGTCGCACAAGAGACCCAGTACTTC. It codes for CASSFGTSVAQETQYF. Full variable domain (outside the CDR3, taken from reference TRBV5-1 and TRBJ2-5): KAGVTQTPRYLIKTRGQQVTLSCSPISGHRSVSWYQQTPGQGLQFLFEYFSETQRNKGNFPGRFSGRQFSNSRSEMNVSTLELGDSALYLCASSFGTSVAQETQYFGPGTRLLVL.

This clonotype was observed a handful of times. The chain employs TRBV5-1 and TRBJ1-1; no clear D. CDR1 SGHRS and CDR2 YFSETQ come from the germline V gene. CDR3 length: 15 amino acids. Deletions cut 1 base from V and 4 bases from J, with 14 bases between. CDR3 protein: CASSLQPGRGTEAFF. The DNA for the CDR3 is TGCGCCAGCAGCTTGCAACCGGGTCGGGGCACTGAAGCTTTCTTT.

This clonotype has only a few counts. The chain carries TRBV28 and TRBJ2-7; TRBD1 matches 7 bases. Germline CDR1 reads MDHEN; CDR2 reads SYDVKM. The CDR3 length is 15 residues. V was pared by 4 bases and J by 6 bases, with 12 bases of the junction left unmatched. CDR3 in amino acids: CASSWTGLDSGEQYF. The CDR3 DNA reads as TGTGCCAGCAGTTGGACAGGCCTGGACTCAGGCGAGCAGTACTTC.

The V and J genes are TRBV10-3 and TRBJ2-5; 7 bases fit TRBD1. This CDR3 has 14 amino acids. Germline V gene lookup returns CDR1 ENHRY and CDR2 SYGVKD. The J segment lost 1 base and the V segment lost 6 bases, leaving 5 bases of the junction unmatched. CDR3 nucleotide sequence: TGTGCCATCAGGCCGACAGGGCTCCAAGAGACCCAGTACTTC. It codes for CAIRPTGLQETQYF.

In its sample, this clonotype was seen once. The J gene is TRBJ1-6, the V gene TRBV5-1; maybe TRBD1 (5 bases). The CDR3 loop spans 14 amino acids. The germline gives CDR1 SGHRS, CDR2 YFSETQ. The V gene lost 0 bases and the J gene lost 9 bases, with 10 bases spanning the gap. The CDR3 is CASSLDQGSSPLHF. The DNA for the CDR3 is TGCGCCAGCAGCTTGGACCAGGGTTCTTCACCCCTCCACTTT.